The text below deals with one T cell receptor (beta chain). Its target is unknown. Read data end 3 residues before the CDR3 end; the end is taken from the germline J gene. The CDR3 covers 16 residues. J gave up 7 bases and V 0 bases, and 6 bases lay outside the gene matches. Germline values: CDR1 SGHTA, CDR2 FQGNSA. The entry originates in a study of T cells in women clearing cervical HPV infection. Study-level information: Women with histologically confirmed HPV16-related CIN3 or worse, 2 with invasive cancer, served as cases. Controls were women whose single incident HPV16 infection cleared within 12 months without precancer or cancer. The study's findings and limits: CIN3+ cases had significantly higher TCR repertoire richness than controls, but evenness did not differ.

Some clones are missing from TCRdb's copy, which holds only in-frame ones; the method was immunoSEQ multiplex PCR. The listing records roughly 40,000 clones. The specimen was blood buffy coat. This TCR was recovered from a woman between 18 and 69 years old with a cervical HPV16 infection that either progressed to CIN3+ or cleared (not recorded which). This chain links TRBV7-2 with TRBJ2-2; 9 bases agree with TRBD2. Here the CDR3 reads CASSLAIIAGDGELFF. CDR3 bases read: TGTGCCAGCAGCTTAGCGATTATAGCGGGAGACGGGGAG.